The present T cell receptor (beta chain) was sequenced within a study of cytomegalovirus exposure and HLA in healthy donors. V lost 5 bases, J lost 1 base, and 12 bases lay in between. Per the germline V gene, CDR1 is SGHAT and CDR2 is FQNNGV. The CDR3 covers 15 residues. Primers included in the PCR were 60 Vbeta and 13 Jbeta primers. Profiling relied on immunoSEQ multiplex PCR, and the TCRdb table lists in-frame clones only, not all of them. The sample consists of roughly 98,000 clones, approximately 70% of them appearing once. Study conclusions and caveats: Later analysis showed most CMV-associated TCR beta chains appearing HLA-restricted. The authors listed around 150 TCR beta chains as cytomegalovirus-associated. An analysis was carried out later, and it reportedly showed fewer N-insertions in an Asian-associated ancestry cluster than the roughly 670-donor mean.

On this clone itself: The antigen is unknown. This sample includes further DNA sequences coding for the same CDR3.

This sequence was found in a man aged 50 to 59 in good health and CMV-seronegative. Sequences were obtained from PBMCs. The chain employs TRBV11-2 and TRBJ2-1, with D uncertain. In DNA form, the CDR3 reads TGTGCCAGCAGCGCCGGTGGTAGTTCCTACAATGAGCAGTTCTTC. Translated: CASSAGGSSYNEQFF.